The rows below give T cell receptor beta chains drawn from one sample of a study of human T cells and chemical hapten exposure. TCRdb reprocessed the RACE reads via MiXCR and lists one record per CDR3 protein. The data show about 160,000 distinct CDR3 sequences, around a quarter seen once. Source: whole blood, taken in connection with sensitization to the hapten diphenylcyclopropenone (DPC). The origin of the receptors is a young woman with alopecia areata. Some clones in this sample may be carry-over from other donors' samples. Both conserved end residues are part of each CDR3. The D gene is left open where the match is weak. Clone size is given for some rows only: seen once, a few or many times, or a class if the clone is expanded.

d_call j_call clone_size v_call cdr3_aa cdr3_nt
TRBD2 TRBJ2-1 few TRBV4-3 CASSQVAGDANEQFF TGCGCCAGCAGCCAAGTAGCGGGAGATGCGAATGAGCAGTTCTTC
TRBD1 TRBJ1-1 few TRBV6-5 CASSFPGTGEAFF TGTGCCAGCAGTTTTCCCGGGACAGGGGAAGCTTTCTTT
TRBD1 TRBJ1-2 . TRBV5-1 CASSYGDSYYGYTF TGCGCCAGCAGCTATGGGGACAGCTATTATGGCTACACCTTC
TRBD2 TRBJ2-1 few TRBV5-1 CASSLMLAGGLDEQFF TGCGCCAGCAGCTTGATGCTAGCGGGAGGTTTGGATGAGCAGTTCTTC
. TRBJ2-6 many TRBV4-3 CASSQGQSYSGANVLTF TGCGCCAGCAGCCAAGGACAGTCCTACTCTGGGGCCAACGTCCTGACTTTC
. TRBJ2-1 . TRBV27 CASSLRGDLPHNEQFF TGTGCCAGCAGTTTAAGGGGGGACTTGCCGCACAATGAGCAGTTCTTC
. TRBJ1-6 . TRBV9 CASSVVADYNSPLHF TGTGCCAGCAGCGTAGTGGCGGACTATAATTCACCCCTCCACTTT
. TRBJ2-1 . TRBV24-1 CATSDPGKGFEQFF TGTGCCACCAGTGACCCGGGGAAGGGGTTTGAGCAGTTCTTC
. TRBJ1-1 many TRBV6-2/TRBV6-3 CASSFRNTEAFF TGTGCCAGCAGCTTCAGGAACACTGAAGCTTTCTTT
. TRBJ2-5 few TRBV30 CAWGGGETQYF TGTGCCTGGGGAGGTGGAGAGACCCAGTACTTC
. TRBJ2-1 few TRBV6-2/TRBV6-3 CASSYGDPHNEQFF TGTGCCAGCAGTTACGGGGACCCACACAATGAGCAGTTCTTC
TRBD2 TRBJ2-5 . TRBV29-1 CSVDAGAIETQYF TGCAGCGTTGATGCGGGAGCGATAGAGACCCAGTACTTC
. TRBJ2-7 . TRBV25-1 CASSPASDEQYF TGTGCCAGCAGCCCCGCTAGCGACGAGCAGTACTTC
. TRBJ1-1 . TRBV6-5 CASSYSGNMNTEAFF TGTGCCAGCAGTTACTCCGGCAACATGAACACTGAAGCTTTCTTT
. TRBJ1-5 . TRBV3-1 CASSQMGGNQPQHF TGTGCCAGCAGCCAAATGGGTGGCAATCAGCCCCAGCATTTT
. TRBJ1-2 . TRBV9 CASSVDSFPANYGYTF TGTGCCAGCAGCGTCGACAGTTTCCCAGCTAACTATGGCTACACCTTC
. TRBJ2-3 few TRBV7-3 CASSPIGRTDTQYF TGTGCCAGCAGCCCGATCGGACGCACAGATACGCAGTATTTT
. TRBJ2-3 . TRBV6-6 CASSPRRGGTDTQYF TGTGCCAGCAGCCCCCGCAGGGGGGGCACAGATACGCAGTATTTT
. TRBJ2-2 . TRBV24-1 CATSAPHGPGELFF TGTGCCACCAGTGCTCCCCATGGACCCGGGGAGCTGTTTTTT
TRBD2 TRBJ2-2 . TRBV29-1 CSVQGLAGGLIGELFF TGCAGCGTCCAAGGACTAGCGGGAGGACTAATAGGGGAGCTGTTTTTT
TRBD2 TRBJ2-7 many TRBV4-1 CASSQDSGTSREQYF TGCGCCAGCAGCCAAGATAGCGGGACTAGCCGCGAGCAGTACTTC
. TRBJ1-4 few TRBV7-9 CASSGRGNEKLFF TGTGCCAGCAGCGGGCGCGGAAATGAAAAACTGTTTTTT
. TRBJ2-5 few TRBV10-3 CAISEAGQETQYF TGTGCCATCAGTGAGGCAGGTCAAGAGACCCAGTACTTC
. TRBJ2-1 . TRBV5-1 CASSQPNEGERQFF TGCGCCAGCAGCCAGCCTAACGAGGGAGAGAGGCAGTTCTTC
. TRBJ1-2 few TRBV4-1 CASSQRVLFGGDGYTF TGCGCCAGCAGCCAAAGGGTGCTGTTTGGGGGAGATGGCTACACCTTC
. TRBJ1-2 . TRBV4-3 CASSQDLDYTF TGCGCCAGCAGCCAAGATTTGGACTACACCTTC
. TRBJ2-4 . TRBV5-5 CASSLGGRNIQYF TGTGCCAGCAGCTTGGGGGGAAGAAACATTCAGTACTTC
TRBD1 TRBJ2-1 . TRBV25-1 CASSELTGDSYNEQFF TGTGCCAGCAGTGAATTGACAGGGGACTCCTACAATGAGCAGTTCTTC
TRBD1 TRBJ2-1 many TRBV12-5 CASGLRGGDEQFF TGTGCTAGTGGTTTGAGAGGGGGCGACGAGCAGTTCTTC
. TRBJ1-4 few TRBV4-2 CASSLLNEKLFF TGTGCCAGCAGCCTTCTAAATGAAAAACTGTTTTTT
TRBD2 TRBJ2-3 few TRBV4-2 CASSRPPAGSTDTQYF TGTGCCAGCAGCCGCCCCCCAGCGGGGTCGACAGATACGCAGTATTTT
. TRBJ2-5 . TRBV7-6 CASSFLRYSPKETQYF TGTGCCAGCAGCTTCCTACGTTATAGTCCCAAAGAGACCCAGTACTTC
. TRBJ2-2 many TRBV7-7 CASSPGTGELFF TGTGCTAGCAGCCCCGGAACCGGGGAGCTGTTTTTT
. TRBJ2-1 few TRBV7-8 CASNQNLGINEQFF TGTGCCAGCAATCAGAACCTGGGTATCAATGAGCAGTTCTTC
. TRBJ2-7 few TRBV20-1 CSARYTTSSYEQYF TGCAGTGCTAGATACACGACCAGCTCCTACGAGCAGTACTTC
TRBD1 TRBJ2-7 . TRBV10-3 CAISEFWTGNHEQYF TGTGCCATCAGTGAGTTCTGGACAGGGAACCACGAGCAGTACTTC
. TRBJ2-3 . TRBV6-1 CASKGAPSTDTQYF TGTGCCAGCAAGGGAGCGCCTAGCACAGATACGCAGTATTTT
. TRBJ2-3 . TRBV25-1 CASSYPTVVGRDTQYF TGTGCCAGCTCTTACCCAACAGTAGTGGGGAGAGATACGCAGTATTTT
TRBD1 TRBJ1-5 few TRBV4-2 CASSRGQVGGNQPQHF TGTGCCAGCAGCCGAGGACAGGTGGGGGGCAATCAGCCCCAGCATTTT
. TRBJ1-1 . TRBV5-6 CASSLRRGREAFF TGTGCCAGCAGCTTGAGGCGGGGTCGTGAAGCTTTCTTT
. TRBJ2-1 few TRBV11-2 CASSIPFRGTQFF TGTGCCAGCAGCATTCCCTTTAGGGGGACTCAGTTCTTC